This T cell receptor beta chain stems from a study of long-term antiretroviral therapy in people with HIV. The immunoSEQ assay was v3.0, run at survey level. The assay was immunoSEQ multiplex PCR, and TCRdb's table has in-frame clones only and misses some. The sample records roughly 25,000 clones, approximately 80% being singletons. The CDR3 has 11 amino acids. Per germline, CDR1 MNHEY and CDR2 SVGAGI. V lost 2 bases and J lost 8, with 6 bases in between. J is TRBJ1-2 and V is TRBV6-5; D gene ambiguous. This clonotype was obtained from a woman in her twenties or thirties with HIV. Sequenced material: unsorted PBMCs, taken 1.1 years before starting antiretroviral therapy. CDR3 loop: CASSYEGGYTF. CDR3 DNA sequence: TGTGCCAGCAGTTACGAAGGGGGCTACACCTTC.